This TCR beta chain was retrieved from a study of blood T cell repertoires in COVID-19. Overall study context: From the United States, Italy and Spain came samples of acute and convalescent COVID-19. T cells, B-cell-depleted T cells, or PBMCs supplied cDNA or gDNA.

Libraries were prepared by immunoSEQ multiplex PCR; TCRdb keeps only in-frame clonotypes and omits some of them. The profile shows approximately 280,000 clones, roughly 90% of them singletons. This CDR3 has 14 residues. Germline CDR1 is SGHNT and CDR2 is YYREEE (reference sequence). V was cut by 7 bases and J by 0 bases, with 10 bases left in between. The sequenced material came from peripheral blood. This clonotype was sampled from a man aged 35-49 years with acute or convalescent COVID-19. The chain is built from TRBV5-4 and TRBJ2-2, with D perhaps matching TRBD1 (5 bases). The CDR3 region has the DNA TGTGCCAGCTCAAAAGGGGCGAACACCGGGGAGCTGTTTTTT. Amino acids: CASSKGANTGELFF.